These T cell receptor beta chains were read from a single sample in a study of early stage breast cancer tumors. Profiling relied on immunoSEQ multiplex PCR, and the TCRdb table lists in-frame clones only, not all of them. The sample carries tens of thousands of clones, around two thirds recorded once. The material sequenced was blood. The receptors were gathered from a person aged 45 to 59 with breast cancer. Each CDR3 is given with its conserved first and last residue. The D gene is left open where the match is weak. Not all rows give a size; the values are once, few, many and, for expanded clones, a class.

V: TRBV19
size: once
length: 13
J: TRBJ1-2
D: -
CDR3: CASARQGSYGYTF
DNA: TGTGCCAGCGCCAGGCAGGGATCCTATGGCTACACCTTC

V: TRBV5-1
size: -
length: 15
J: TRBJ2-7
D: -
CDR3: CASSSWDSRSYEQYF
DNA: TGCGCCAGCAGCTCCTGGGACTCCCGCTCCTACGAGCAGTACTTC

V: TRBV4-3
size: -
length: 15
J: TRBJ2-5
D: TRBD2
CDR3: CASSLETSAQETQYF
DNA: TGCGCCAGCAGCCTAGAGACTAGCGCCCAAGAGACCCAGTACTTC

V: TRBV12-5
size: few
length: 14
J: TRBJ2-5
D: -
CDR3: CASGLGEHPETQYF
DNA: TGTGCTAGTGGTTTGGGTGAGCACCCAGAGACCCAGTACTTC

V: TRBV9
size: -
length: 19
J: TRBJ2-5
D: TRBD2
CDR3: CASSGGEILTSGGEETQYF
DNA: TGTGCCAGCAGCGGAGGGGAAATTTTGACTAGCGGGGGAGAAGAGACCCAGTACTTC

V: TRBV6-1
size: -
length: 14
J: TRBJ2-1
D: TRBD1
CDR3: CASSEDRGQYEQFF
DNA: TGTGCCAGCAGTGAGGACAGGGGGCAGTATGAGCAGTTCTTC

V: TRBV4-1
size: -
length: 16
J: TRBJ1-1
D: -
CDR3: CASSRDEDVGDTEAFF
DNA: TGCGCCAGCAGCCGAGACGAGGACGTCGGGGACACTGAAGCTTTCTTT

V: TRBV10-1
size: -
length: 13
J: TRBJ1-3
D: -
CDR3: CASSESLGNTIYF
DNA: TGCGCCAGCAGTGAGTCACTCGGAAACACCATATATTTT

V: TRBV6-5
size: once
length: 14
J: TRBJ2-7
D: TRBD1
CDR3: CASGAPTGAYEQYF
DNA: TGTGCCAGCGGGGCTCCGACAGGGGCCTACGAGCAGTACTTC

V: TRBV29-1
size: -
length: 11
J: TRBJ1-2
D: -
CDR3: CSISAGGGYTF
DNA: TGCAGTATTAGTGCCGGCGGAGGCTACACCTTC

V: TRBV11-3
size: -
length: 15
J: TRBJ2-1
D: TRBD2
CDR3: CASSLERDYYNEQFF
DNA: TGTGCCAGCAGCTTAGAGCGGGACTACTACAATGAGCAGTTCTTC

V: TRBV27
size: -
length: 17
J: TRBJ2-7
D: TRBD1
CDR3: CASSPRPGTGRPREQYF
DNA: TGTGCCAGCAGTCCCCGTCCCGGGACAGGGCGTCCTAGGGAGCAGTACTTC

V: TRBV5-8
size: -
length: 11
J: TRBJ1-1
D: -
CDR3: CASSLVSRAFF
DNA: TGTGCCAGCAGCTTGGTAAGCCGGGCTTTCTTT

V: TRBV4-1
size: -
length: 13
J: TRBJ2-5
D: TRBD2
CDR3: CASSQMTGGSQYF
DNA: TGCGCCAGCAGCCAGATGACCGGGGGGAGCCAGTACTTC

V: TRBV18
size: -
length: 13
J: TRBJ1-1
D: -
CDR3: CASSAYRDTEAFF
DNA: TGTGCCAGCTCAGCGTACAGGGACACTGAAGCTTTCTTT

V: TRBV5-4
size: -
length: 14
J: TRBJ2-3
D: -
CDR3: CASSLFWSEGTQYF
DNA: TGTGCCAGCAGCTTGTTTTGGTCCGAGGGTACGCAGTATTTT

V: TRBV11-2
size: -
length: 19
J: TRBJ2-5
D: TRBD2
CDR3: CASSPELAGVPGDEETQYF
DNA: TGTGCCAGCAGCCCCGAACTAGCGGGAGTGCCCGGGGATGAGGAGACCCAGTACTTC

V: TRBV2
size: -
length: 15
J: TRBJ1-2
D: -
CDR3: CASSEGKNRESGYTF
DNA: TGTGCCAGCAGTGAAGGGAAGAACAGGGAGTCCGGCTACACCTTC

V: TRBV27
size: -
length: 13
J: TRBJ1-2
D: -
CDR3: CASGLRVDYGYTF
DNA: TGTGCCAGCGGCTTGAGGGTGGACTATGGCTACACCTTC

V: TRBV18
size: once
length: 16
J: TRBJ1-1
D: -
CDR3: CASSPPSLARGLEAFF
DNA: TGTGCCAGCTCACCACCGAGCCTCGCTCGGGGACTCGAAGCTTTCTTT

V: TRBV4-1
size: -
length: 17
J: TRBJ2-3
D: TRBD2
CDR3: CASSQDRTSGFRDTQYF
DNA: TGCGCCAGCAGCCAAGACAGGACTAGCGGGTTTAGAGATACGCAGTATTTT

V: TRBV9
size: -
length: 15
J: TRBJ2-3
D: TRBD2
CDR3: CASSVALAGGDTQYF
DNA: TGTGCCAGCAGCGTAGCGCTAGCGGGAGGAGATACGCAGTATTTT

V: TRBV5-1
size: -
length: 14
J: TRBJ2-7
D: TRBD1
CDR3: CASSHPGTDYEQYF
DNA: TGCGCCAGCAGCCACCCCGGGACAGACTACGAGCAGTACTTC

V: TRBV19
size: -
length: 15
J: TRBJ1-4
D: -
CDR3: CASSIPRSTNEKLFF
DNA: TGTGCCAGTAGTATCCCCAGGTCAACTAATGAAAAACTGTTTTTT

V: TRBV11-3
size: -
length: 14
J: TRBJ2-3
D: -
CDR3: CASSLGLVGDTQYF
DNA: TGTGCCAGCAGCTTAGGTCTAGTTGGTGATACGCAGTATTTT

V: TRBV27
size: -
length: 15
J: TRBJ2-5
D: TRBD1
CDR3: CAIHPGTGGPETQYF
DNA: TGTGCCATCCACCCCGGGACAGGGGGCCCAGAGACCCAGTACTTC